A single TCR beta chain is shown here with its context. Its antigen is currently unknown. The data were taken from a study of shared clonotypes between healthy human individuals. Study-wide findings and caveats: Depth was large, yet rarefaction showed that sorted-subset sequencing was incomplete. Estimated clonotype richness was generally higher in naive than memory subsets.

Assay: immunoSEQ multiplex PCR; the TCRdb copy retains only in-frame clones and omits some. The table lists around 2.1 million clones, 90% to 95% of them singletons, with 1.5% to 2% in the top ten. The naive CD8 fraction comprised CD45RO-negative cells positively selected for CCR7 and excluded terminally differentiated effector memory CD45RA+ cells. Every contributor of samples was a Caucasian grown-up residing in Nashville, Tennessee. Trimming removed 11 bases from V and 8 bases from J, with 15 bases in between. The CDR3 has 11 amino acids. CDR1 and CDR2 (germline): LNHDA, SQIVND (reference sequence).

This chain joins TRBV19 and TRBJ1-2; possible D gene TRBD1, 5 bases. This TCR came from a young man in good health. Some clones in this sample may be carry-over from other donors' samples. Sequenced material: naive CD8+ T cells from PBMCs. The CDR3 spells CAGRGIHGYTF. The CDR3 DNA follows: TGTGCCGGACGGGGGATCCACGGCTACACCTTC.